One and the same sample provided the 9 T cell receptor beta chains below, sequenced in a study of T cells in localized non-small cell lung cancer. Assay used: immunoSEQ multiplex PCR; TCRdb lists only in-frame clones, some missing. The profile shows around 78,000 clones, 70% to 90% of them singletons. Source: peripheral blood, taken before any cancer treatment. Source of these receptors: a female donor older than 55 with stage I lung adenocarcinoma.

The CDR3 nucleotides are TGTGCCAGCAGTTCGTCCCTAGCGGGGGTCAATGAGCAGTTCTTC. Protein product: CASSSSLAGVNEQFF. This chain joins TRBV28 and TRBJ2-1; 10 bases agree with TRBD2. The junction had 6 bases not matched to a gene; V was cut back by 4 bases and J by 6 bases. CDR3 length: 15 residues. The V gene's germline CDR1 is MDHEN and CDR2 SYDVKM.

The chain uses TRBV19 and TRBJ2-7; D is perhaps TRBD1 or TRBD2 (6 bases each). CDR1 is LNHDA and CDR2 is SQIVND in the germline V gene (reference sequence). CDR3 size: 14 residues. Trimming took off 6 bases at V and 3 bases at J, with 15 bases between the two ends. CDR3 in amino acids: CASSPTGASYEQYF. In DNA form, the CDR3 reads TGTGCCAGTAGCCCAACGGGGGCCAGCTACGAGCAGTACTTC.

V and J are TRBV13 and TRBJ1-6; D unclear. V gave up 0 bases and J gave up 10 bases, with 7 bases separating them. The CDR3 spans 13 residues. Germline CDR1 reads PRHDT; CDR2 reads FYEKMQ (reference sequence). The CDR3 DNA reads TGTGCCAGCAGCTTAGGCGCTGTATCACCCCTCCACTTT. Protein product: CASSLGAVSPLHF.

The chain carries TRBV7-2 and TRBJ2-7; 12 positions agree with TRBD2. In germline, CDR1 is SGHTA, CDR2 FQGNSA. This CDR3 spans 15 amino acids. Trimming cost V 5 bases and J 4 bases; bases outside gene matches: 6. CDR3 in DNA: TGTGCCAGCAGCCTCGGACTAGCGGGATTGTACGAGCAGTACTTC. It is translated as CASSLGLAGLYEQYF.

This rearrangement joins TRBV7-9 to TRBJ2-7; 8 bases fit TRBD1. V shed 2 bases, J shed 6 bases, and the junction held 12 bases outside the gene matches. The CDR3 is made up of 16 amino acids. CDR1 is SEHNR and CDR2 is FQNEAQ in the germline V gene (reference sequence). Here the CDR3 DNA reads TGTGCCAGCAGCTTAACCTCCGGGACAGGAGGTGGCGAGCAGTACTTC. This codes for CASSLTSGTGGGEQYF.

The chain couples TRBV10-3 to TRBJ2-2; no clear D gene. The CDR3 spans 17 residues. The V gene's germline CDR1 is ENHRY and CDR2 SYGVKD. V lost 7 bases to trimming and J lost 1 base, with 19 bases between them. The CDR3 sequence is CAITTGGPRLNTGELFF. CDR3 DNA sequence: TGTGCCATCACCACTGGTGGACCGAGACTGAACACCGGGGAGCTGTTTTTT.

This clone was counted only a few times. This chain joins TRBV5-8 and TRBJ1-2; TRBD1 is a possible D gene (5 bases). Germline V gene sequence: CDR1 SGHTS, CDR2 YDEGEE. Trimming removed 4 bases at V and 5 bases at J, with 15 bases between. The CDR3 has 14 residues. This CDR3 reads CASSRDSWGYGYTF. The CDR3 DNA reads as TGTGCCAGCAGCCGAGACAGTTGGGGGTATGGCTACACCTTC.

V and J are TRBV2 and TRBJ1-2, with D uncertain. The CDR3 totals 14 residues. The V end was cut by 4 bases, the J end by 11 bases, with 20 bases between. The V gene's germline CDR1 is SNHLY and CDR2 FYNNEI. CDR3 coding DNA: TGTGCCAGCAGTGTACTTCGCGTTGATGGGTCTTACACCTTC. Encoded protein: CASSVLRVDGSYTF.

The V gene is TRBV30, the J gene TRBJ2-1; 9 nucleotides line up with TRBD2. CDR3 size: 17 residues. V lost 0 bases, J lost 5 bases, and 11 bases stayed unmatched. Germline CDR1 and CDR2: GTSNPN and SVGIG (reference sequence). Written as DNA, the CDR3 is TGTGCCTGGAGTGTACGAATAGCGGGAGTGGCTAACAATGAGCAGTTCTTC. Its protein is CAWSVRIAGVANNEQFF. Full variable domain (outside the CDR3, taken from reference TRBV30 and TRBJ2-1): SQTIHQWPATLVQPVGSPLSLECTVEGTSNPNLYWYRQAAGRGLQLLFYSVGIGQISSEVPQNLSASRPQDRQFILSSKKLLLSDSGFYLCAWSVRIAGVANNEQFFGPGTRLTVL.